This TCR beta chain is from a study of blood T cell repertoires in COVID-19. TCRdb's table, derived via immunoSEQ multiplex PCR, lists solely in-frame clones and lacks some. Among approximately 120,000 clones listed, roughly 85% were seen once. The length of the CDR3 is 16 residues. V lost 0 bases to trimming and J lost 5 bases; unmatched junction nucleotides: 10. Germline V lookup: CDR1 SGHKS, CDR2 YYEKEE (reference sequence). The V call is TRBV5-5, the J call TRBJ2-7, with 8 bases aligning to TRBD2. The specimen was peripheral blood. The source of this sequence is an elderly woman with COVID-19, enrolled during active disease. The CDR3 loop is CASSLVASGSMDEQYF. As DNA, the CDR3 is TGTGCCAGCAGCTTGGTGGCCAGCGGGAGTATGGACGAGCAGTACTTC.